The 13 T cell receptor beta chains listed next were all sequenced from one sample in a study of cytomegalovirus exposure and HLA in healthy donors. Amplification used 60 Vbeta primers and 13 Jbeta primers. Measured with immunoSEQ multiplex PCR; TCRdb has only the in-frame clones, and not every one. Of 35,000 to 50,000 clones detected, roughly half appear once; the ten largest clones hold 5% to 6.5%. The sequenced sample was PBMCs. The receptors stem from a man between 60 and 75 years old in good health and CMV-seronegative.

The gene calls are TRBV11-2 and TRBJ2-7, with D possibly being TRBD2 (5 bases). This CDR3 has 13 amino acids. The germline CDR1 and CDR2 sequences are SGHAT and FQNNGV. V was pared by 3 bases and J by 2 bases, with 8 bases between. The CDR3 spells CASSFGVTYEQYF. CDR3 sequence (DNA): TGTGCCAGCAGCTTCGGGGTGACCTACGAGCAGTACTTC.

V usage is TRBV29-1 and J usage is TRBJ2-3, with 13 bases identical to TRBD2. The length of the CDR3 is 15 residues. With 7 bases clipped from V and 3 bases from J, the junction kept 7 bases outside the gene matches. Per germline, CDR1 SQVTM and CDR2 ANQGSEA. CDR3 loop: CSGSPLAGGTDTQYF. For the CDR3, the DNA is TGCAGCGGAAGCCCACTAGCGGGAGGGACAGATACGCAGTATTTT.

This clone was counted between two and nine times. The J gene is TRBJ2-1, the V gene TRBV5-1; 10 bases line up with TRBD2. CDR3 size: 17 residues. Per germline, CDR1 SGHRS and CDR2 YFSETQ. The V and J ends lost 3 bases and 8 bases, in that order; junction bases with no gene match: 14. Here the CDR3 reads CASSSNLLAGVSDEQFF. CDR3 DNA: TGCGCCAGCAGCTCAAATTTGCTAGCGGGAGTCTCTGATGAGCAGTTCTTC. Full variable domain (remainder filled in from reference TRBV5-1 and TRBJ2-1): KAGVTQTPRYLIKTRGQQVTLSCSPISGHRSVSWYQQTPGQGLQFLFEYFSETQRNKGNFPGRFSGRQFSNSRSEMNVSTLELGDSALYLCASSSNLLAGVSDEQFFGPGTRLTVL.

V and J are TRBV2 and TRBJ1-1; 7 bases are shared with TRBD1. This CDR3 spans 14 amino acids. J was trimmed by 4 bases and V by 7 bases; bases with no gene match: 9. In germline, CDR1 is SNHLY, CDR2 FYNNEI. The DNA for the CDR3 is TGTGCCAGCACTTCACAGGGGTCGGGCACTGAAGCTTTCTTT. It encodes CASTSQGSGTEAFF.

The V and J genes are TRBV6-5 and TRBJ2-2; possible D gene TRBD2, 5 bases. The germline CDR1 and CDR2 sequences are MNHEY and SVGAGI. The length of the CDR3 is 14 residues. V dropped 4 bases and J dropped 7 bases, with 13 bases sitting between them. This chain's CDR3 is CASSLGLDGGELFF. The CDR3 DNA sequence: TGTGCCAGCAGTTTAGGACTGGACGGCGGGGAGCTGTTTTTT.

The rearrangement uses TRBV7-2 and TRBJ1-1; D remains unclear. Deletions cut 0 bases from V and 0 bases from J, with 5 bases between. The CDR3 is 14 amino acids. Germline CDR1 reads SGHTA; CDR2 reads FQGNSA. The CDR3 here is CASSLARMNTEAFF. The CDR3, as DNA: TGTGCCAGCAGCTTAGCGCGGATGAACACTGAAGCTTTCTTT.

The chain is built from TRBV28 and TRBJ1-1; tentative D call: TRBD1 (5 bases). Looked up from germline, CDR1 is MDHEN and CDR2 is SYDVKM. V was cut by 6 bases and J by 5 bases, with 22 bases left in between. The CDR3 consists of 16 residues. The CDR3 region has the DNA TGTGCCAGCAGGGATCCGGGGGTTGGATCAGGTACTGAAGCTTTCTTT. Protein product: CASRDPGVGSGTEAFF.

This chain connects TRBV5-1 to TRBJ2-5; 8 bases are a match to TRBD1. The junction had 6 bases not matched to a gene; V was cut back by 3 bases and J by 5 bases. The length of the CDR3 is 14 residues. Germline V gives CDR1 SGHRS, CDR2 YFSETQ. As DNA, the CDR3 is TGCGCCAGCAGCTCTCAGGGGGCCGAGGAGACCCAGTACTTC. The encoded protein is CASSSQGAEETQYF.

The V and J genes are TRBV7-3 and TRBJ2-1; no reliable D call. Trimming removed 2 bases from V and 8 bases from J, with 13 bases in between. The CDR3 totals 14 residues. Germline loops: CDR1 SGHTA, CDR2 FQGTGA. Written as DNA, the CDR3 is TGTGCCAGCAGCTTAGTGTCTAGTTACGATGAGCAGTTCTTC. Translation gives CASSLVSSYDEQFF.

Here the CDR3 reads CASSPERLAGGDEQFF. The DNA of the CDR3 is TGCGCCAGCAGCCCCGAACGACTAGCGGGAGGCGATGAGCAGTTCTTC. The genes are TRBV5-1 and TRBJ2-1, with 13 bases fitting TRBD2. J lost 8 bases, V lost 4 bases, and 9 bases had no gene match. Germline CDR1 and CDR2: SGHRS and YFSETQ. CDR3 size: 16 residues.

There are a few counts of this clone. V gene TRBV27 combines with J gene TRBJ2-5; D is possibly TRBD1 (6 bases). The CDR3 length is 13 residues. Looked up from germline, CDR1 is MNHEY and CDR2 is SMNVEV (reference sequence). Deletions cut 2 bases from V and 3 bases from J, with 7 bases between. CDR3 DNA sequence: TGTGCCAGCAGTTTACAGGGGAAAGAGACCCAGTACTTC. This translates into CASSLQGKETQYF.

This clone was observed a few times. This CDR3 is CASSPRTGRDNEQFF. For the CDR3, the DNA is TGTGCCAGCAGCCCCCGGACAGGCCGGGACAATGAGCAGTTCTTC. The rearrangement links TRBV11-3 to TRBJ2-1; 7 bases fit TRBD1. CDR1 is SGHNT and CDR2 is YENEEA in the germline V gene. The CDR3 runs to 15 residues. After removal of 5 bases from V and 5 bases from J, the junction contained 9 bases not matched to a gene.

The rearrangement uses TRBV29-1 and TRBJ1-1, with 10 bases that match TRBD1. Germline loops: CDR1 SQVTM, CDR2 ANQGSEA. J gave up 10 bases and V 6 bases, and 2 bases lay outside the gene matches. The CDR3 spans 10 residues. CDR3 amino acids: CSVWDRGAFF. Here the CDR3 DNA reads TGCAGCGTATGGGACAGGGGAGCTTTCTTT.